A single T cell receptor beta chain is shown here with its context. Losses at the gene ends were 3 bases for V and 0 bases for J; bases not matched to a gene: 6. This CDR3 has 18 residues. Germline-derived CDR1 and CDR2 are SGHRS and YFSETQ. Sequencing used immunoSEQ multiplex PCR; TCRdb keeps in-frame clones, though not all of them. The sample includes 250,000 or so clones, about 85% of them seen just once. These data are taken from a study of blood T cell repertoires in COVID-19. Clinical histories supplied by participants themselves formed the basis of cohort assignment. Contact with a PCR-confirmed or clinician-diagnosed COVID-19 case occurred within 2 weeks of entry.

J is TRBJ2-2 and V is TRBV5-1; 12 bases are shared with TRBD2. Sequencing used PBMCs or T cells enriched from blood (not recorded which). This TCR was recovered from a woman between 50 and 59 years old who had been exposed to COVID-19. CDR3 residues: CASSSRLAGETNTGELFF. In nucleotides, the CDR3 is TGCGCCAGCAGCTCCCGACTAGCGGGAGAGACGAACACCGGGGAGCTGTTTTTT.